The next 23 T cell receptor beta chains were all read from a single sample in a study of blood T cell repertoires in COVID-19. This table comes from immunoSEQ multiplex PCR, and its TCRdb copy is limited to in-frame clones, with some not included. The sample contains around 32,000 clones, roughly 88% of which appear only once. The sequencing input was peripheral blood. Receptor source: a man aged 65-85 years with active or convalescent COVID-19.

This rearrangement joins TRBV6-5 to TRBJ1-1; 7 bases align to TRBD1. Per the germline V gene, CDR1 is MNHEY and CDR2 is SVGAGI. V was clipped by 4 bases and J by 1 base; unmatched bases: 3. The CDR3 length is 14 residues. CDR3 coding DNA: TGTGCCAGCAGTTGGGACAGCACGAACACTGAAGCTTTCTTT. This codes for CASSWDSTNTEAFF.

The CDR3 DNA is TGTGCCAGTAGACCGGGACTAGCGGGAGCCGGGGAGCTGTTTTTT. Protein: CASRPGLAGAGELFF. The V gene is TRBV19, the J gene TRBJ2-2, with TRBD2 matching over 14 bases. Looked up from germline, CDR1 is LNHDA and CDR2 is SQIVND (reference sequence). Unmatched junction bases numbered 3, after V lost 6 bases and J lost 6 bases. This CDR3 region has 15 residues.

The chain carries TRBV19 and TRBJ1-2, with 10 bases aligning to TRBD1. This CDR3 spans 15 amino acids. Germline CDR1 LNHDA, CDR2 SQIVND (reference sequence). Unmatched junction bases numbered 8, after V lost 5 bases and J lost 5 bases. DNA for the CDR3: TGTGCCAGTAGTTCGGGGGGACAGGGGCTATATGGCTACACCTTC. Translation: CASSSGGQGLYGYTF.

This rearrangement joins TRBV7-6 to TRBJ2-7; TRBD2 matches 9 bases. The CDR3 is 15 amino acids. Germline V lookup: CDR1 SGHVS, CDR2 FNYEAQ. The V and J ends lost 5 bases and 0 bases, in that order; junction bases with no gene match: 5. CDR3 sequence (DNA): TGTGCCAGCAGCCCTAGCGGGACAACCTCCTACGAGCAGTACTTC. It specifies CASSPSGTTSYEQYF.

This clone was seen more than once but under ten times. This chain uses TRBV6-4 with TRBJ1-2; weak D call: TRBD1 (6 bases). CDR1 MRHNA and CDR2 SNTAGT come from the germline V gene. V lost 6 bases and J 1 base, leaving 9 bases between the germline ends. The CDR3 is made up of 13 amino acids. DNA for the CDR3: TGTGCCAGCAGGCCAGGGGTTAACTATGGCTACACCTTC. Translated, it gives CASRPGVNYGYTF.

This sequence joins TRBV23-1 and TRBJ1-2; D is unresolved. TRBV23-1 carries the ORF label, with uncertain function. CDR3 length: 17 amino acids. Trimming left V 2 bases short and J 1 base short, with 17 bases between. The CDR3 sequence is CASSQIPTSGINYGYTF. The CDR3 coding sequence is TGCGCCAGCAGTCAAATTCCCACTTCGGGGATTAACTATGGCTACACCTTC.

V and J are TRBV12-3 or TRBV12-4 and TRBJ1-1; D is uncertain. The V end lost 4 bases, the J end lost 0 bases, and 6 bases lay between the germline ends. This CDR3 is 13 amino acids long. The CDR3 loop is CASSSQMNTEAFF. The CDR3 nucleotides read TGTGCCAGCAGTTCCCAGATGAACACTGAAGCTTTCTTT.

This clone was observed a handful of times. V is TRBV7-3 and J is TRBJ1-1, with D possibly TRBD1 on 5 matching bases. Germline V CDR1 and CDR2: SGHTA, FQGTGA. V was clipped by 3 bases and J by 1 base, with 9 bases between them. This CDR3 region has 14 residues. CDR3: CASSFSDRNTEAFF. The CDR3 region has the DNA TGTGCCAGCAGCTTCTCCGACAGGAACACTGAAGCTTTCTTT.

V and J are TRBV28 and TRBJ1-2, with D unclear. Trimming cost V 2 bases and J 2 bases, with 6 bases left between them. The CDR3 extends over 13 amino acids. Per germline, CDR1 MDHEN and CDR2 SYDVKM. The CDR3 DNA reads TGTGCCAGCAGTTTAGGGCAGAACTATGGCTACACCTTC. Protein sequence: CASSLGQNYGYTF.

There are a few counts of this clone. The chain's CDR3 is CASSIGTGDYYGYTF. CDR3 nucleotides: TGTGCCAGCAGCATAGGGACAGGGGATTACTATGGCTACACCTTC. The chain has TRBV5-4 and TRBJ1-2; 10 bases align to TRBD1. The germline gives CDR1 SGHNT, CDR2 YYREEE (reference sequence). The V segment lost 4 bases and the J segment 3 bases; nucleotides outside the gene matches: 6. The CDR3 runs to 15 residues.

This sequence joins TRBV28 and TRBJ1-2; D is possibly TRBD1 (5 bases). Germline V gene data show CDR1 as MDHEN and CDR2 as SYDVKM. The CDR3 extends over 12 amino acids. The V end lost 8 bases, the J end lost 2 bases, and 9 bases lay between the germline ends. The CDR3 loop is CASGRGNYGYTF. In nucleotides, the CDR3 is TGTGCCAGCGGGAGGGGAAACTATGGCTACACCTTC.

J is TRBJ1-1 and V is TRBV6-6; 8 bases align to TRBD1. This CDR3 is 13 amino acids long. CDR1 and CDR2 from the germline V gene are MNHNY and SVGAGI (reference sequence). Trimming at V came to 2 bases and at J to 6 bases, leaving 2 bases not matched to a gene. Here the CDR3 reads CASSYGTGSEAFF. CDR3 DNA: TGTGCCAGCAGTTACGGGACAGGCTCTGAAGCTTTCTTT.

The V call is TRBV27, the J call TRBJ1-1; D is ambiguous. Germline assignment: CDR1 MNHEY and CDR2 SMNVEV (reference sequence). The CDR3 loop spans 14 amino acids. V lost 3 bases and J lost 5, with 13 bases in between. As DNA, the CDR3 is TGTGCCAGCAGTTTGGGAGGACGGGTAACTGAAGCTTTCTTT. Translation: CASSLGGRVTEAFF.

The chain joins TRBV10-3 to TRBJ2-5; 8 bases align to TRBD1. Per germline, CDR1 ENHRY and CDR2 SYGVKD. The CDR3 spans 14 residues. The V gene end was trimmed by 0 bases and the J gene end by 5 bases; junction bases not matched to a gene: 2. DNA of the CDR3: TGTGCCATCAGTGAGTCGGCAGGGGGCGAGACCCAGTACTTC. Its translation is CAISESAGGETQYF.

In its sample, this clone was seen once. The J gene is TRBJ1-1, the V gene TRBV6-5; no clear D gene. The CDR3 totals 13 residues. Germline V CDR1 and CDR2: MNHEY, SVGAGI. Deletions cut 0 bases from V and 6 bases from J, with 8 bases between. The CDR3 sequence: CASSYSEAAEAFF. CDR3 DNA sequence: TGTGCCAGCAGTTACTCGGAGGCCGCTGAAGCTTTCTTT.

V usage is TRBV24-1 and J usage is TRBJ1-5; 10 nucleotides align to TRBD1. From germline, CDR1 is KGHDR and CDR2 SFDVKD. With V trimmed by 6 bases and J by 4 bases, 5 bases remained unmatched. The CDR3 totals 15 residues. The CDR3 loop reads CATSMGTGENQPQHF. Written as DNA, the CDR3 is TGTGCCACCAGTATGGGGACAGGGGAAAATCAGCCCCAGCATTTT.

The chain combines TRBV6-5 with TRBJ1-4; 9 bases line up with TRBD1. Germline-derived CDR1 and CDR2 are MNHEY and SVGAGI. The V gene end was trimmed by 3 bases and the J gene end by 8 bases; junction bases not matched to a gene: 7. This CDR3 is 15 amino acids long. CDR3 region: CASSYGGQGFEKLFF. CDR3 DNA sequence: TGTGCCAGCAGTTATGGGGGACAGGGTTTCGAAAAACTGTTTTTT.

The V and J genes are TRBV2 and TRBJ1-2; D possibly corresponds to TRBD1 (5 bases). The germline gives CDR1 SNHLY, CDR2 FYNNEI. The length of the CDR3 is 15 residues. Trimming took off 4 bases at V and 4 bases at J, with 16 bases between the two ends. The CDR3 coding sequence is TGTGCCAGCAGTGCGGGTCCAGGGCCACCCTATGGCTACACCTTC. Translating gives CASSAGPGPPYGYTF.

The CDR3 spells CASKLRTLSNQPQHF. The CDR3 DNA sequence: TGTGCCAGCAAATTACGGACACTTAGCAATCAGCCCCAGCATTTT. This rearrangement joins TRBV28 to TRBJ1-5; tentative D call: TRBD1 (5 bases). CDR3 length: 15 amino acids. V shed 7 bases and J shed 0 bases, with 13 bases lying between them. Germline V gene sequence: CDR1 MDHEN, CDR2 SYDVKM.

The rearrangement uses TRBV24-1 and TRBJ2-1, with TRBD1 matching 10 bases. Germline V gene lookup returns CDR1 KGHDR and CDR2 SFDVKD. The trim removed 4 bases at V and 2 bases at J, leaving 1 base unmatched. CDR3 length equals 15 residues. The CDR3 loop reads CATSEGTGAYNEQFF. The CDR3 region has the DNA TGTGCCACCAGTGAAGGGACAGGGGCCTACAATGAGCAGTTCTTC.

V gene TRBV12-3 or TRBV12-4 combines with J gene TRBJ1-1; no definite D call. The ends were cut back, 7 bases at V and 8 bases at J, with 11 bases in the middle. The CDR3 is 11 amino acids. The CDR3 DNA reads as TGTGCCAGCACCGGCGGGGTGGAAGCTTTCTTT. It yields the protein CASTGGVEAFF.

The chain carries TRBV24-1 and TRBJ1-1; 8 bases line up with TRBD1. There are 14 residues in the CDR3. Germline CDR1 reads KGHDR; CDR2 reads SFDVKD. J was trimmed by 3 bases and V by 7 bases; bases with no gene match: 6. Here the CDR3 DNA reads TGTGCCACCAGGACAGGGGAGCGGGACACTGAAGCTTTCTTT. Its protein product is CATRTGERDTEAFF.

This rearrangement joins TRBV18 to TRBJ2-1; tentative D call: TRBD1 (6 bases). This CDR3 is 16 amino acids long. In germline, CDR1 is KGHSH, CDR2 LQKENI. Trimming took 2 bases from V and 0 from J, leaving 11 bases between them. CDR3 amino acids: CASSPEQGTSYNEQFF. The CDR3 DNA reads TGTGCCAGCTCACCAGAACAGGGAACCTCCTACAATGAGCAGTTCTTC. Full variable domain (missing parts from reference TRBV18 and TRBJ2-1): NAGVMQNPRHLVRRRGQEARLRCSPMKGHSHVYWYRQLPEEGLKFMVYLQKENIIDESGMPKERFSAEFPKEGPSILRIQQVVRGDSAAYFCASSPEQGTSYNEQFFGPGTRLTVL.